These 19 T cell receptor beta chains were all obtained from the same sample, sequenced in a study of T cells in Graves' hyperthyroidism and ophthalmopathy. Researchers took RNA transcripts and amplified the TCR beta CDR3 regions from them. The HTBI set primed first-round TCR CDR3 RT-PCR. Each CDR3 protein is one row after TCRdb ran MiXCR on the multiplex PCR reads. The sample yields about 380,000 distinct CDR3 sequences, roughly 20% seen once. Sequencing was performed on blood. The receptors shown here come from a man aged 18 to 35 with Graves' ophthalmopathy.

This clonotype was seen ten or more times. The V and J genes are TRBV5-1 and TRBJ1-1, with TRBD1 matching over 7 bases. CDR1 and CDR2 from the germline V gene are SGHRS and YFSETQ. V was clipped by 7 bases and J by 1 base; unmatched bases: 4. The CDR3 totals 13 residues. CDR3 bases: TGCGCCAGCCGACGGACAGGGAACACTGAAGCTTTCTTT. The encoded protein is CASRRTGNTEAFF.

The sample holds many counts of this clonotype. This rearrangement joins TRBV3-1 to TRBJ1-4, with D unclear. CDR1 and CDR2 (germline): LGHDT, YNNKEL (reference sequence). The CDR3 runs 15 residues. V was trimmed by 2 bases and J by 7 bases, leaving 14 bases between them. The CDR3 loop is CASSQRHFPCEKLFF. The DNA for the CDR3 is TGTGCCAGCAGCCAACGACATTTCCCCTGTGAAAAACTGTTTTTT.

This clonotype came up many times. The CDR3 DNA follows: TGTGCCAGCAGTGAAAGGGGAAACGGCTACACCTTC. This translates into CASSERGNGYTF. The V gene is TRBV2, the J gene TRBJ1-2, with D maybe TRBD1 (5 bases). Germline V gene sequence: CDR1 SNHLY, CDR2 FYNNEI. This CDR3 comprises 12 residues. V dropped 2 bases and J dropped 8 bases, with 9 bases sitting between them.

The chain recombines TRBV6-1 with TRBJ2-1; 7 bases are shared with TRBD1. V lost 10 bases, J lost 9 bases, and 15 bases stayed unmatched. The CDR3 runs 14 residues. The V gene's germline CDR1 is MNHNS and CDR2 SASEGT. CDR3 loop: CAILETGSSFEQFF. Written as DNA, the CDR3 is TGTGCCATTCTCGAGACAGGGTCTAGTTTTGAGCAGTTCTTC.

This clonotype was seen a few times. J is TRBJ1-3 and V is TRBV9; no definite D call. V was clipped by 3 bases and J by 0 bases, with 13 bases between them. The CDR3 has 16 amino acids. CDR1 and CDR2 from the germline V gene are SGDLS and YYNGEE. The CDR3 reads CASSAETAHSGNTIYF. The CDR3 region has the DNA TGTGCCAGCAGCGCCGAAACAGCGCACTCTGGAAACACCATATATTTT.

This clonotype was seen more than once but under ten times. The chain has TRBV5-1 and TRBJ1-4, with a tentative D call TRBD1 (5 bases). CDR3 length: 16 residues. Germline V gives CDR1 SGHRS, CDR2 YFSETQ. Trimming left V 1 base short and J 7 bases short, with 17 bases between. CDR3: CASSLSTGAGGEKLFF. In DNA form, the CDR3 reads TGCGCCAGCAGCTTGTCTACAGGCGCGGGAGGTGAAAAACTGTTTTTT.

The chain carries TRBV24-1 and TRBJ2-1; TRBD2 agrees at 9 bases. TRBJ2-7 explains the end of the DNA better; the J call may be wrong. Germline lookup yields CDR1 KGHDR and CDR2 SFDVKD. There are 16 residues in the CDR3. The CDR3 region is CATSDRPSGIYNEQYF. In DNA form, the CDR3 reads TGTGCCACCAGTGATCGGCCTAGCGGGATCTACAATGAGCAGTACTTC.

This clonotype was recorded at least ten times. V gene TRBV6-5 combines with J gene TRBJ1-2, with a tentative D call TRBD1 (6 bases). This CDR3 has 15 residues. The germline CDR1 and CDR2 sequences are MNHEY and SVGAGI. V was pared by 4 bases and J by 4 bases, with 16 bases between. The CDR3 is CASSSTGYIGYGYTF. For the CDR3, the DNA is TGTGCCAGCAGTTCCACAGGGTACATTGGCTATGGCTACACCTTC.

The chain has TRBV5-6 and TRBJ2-2; D might be TRBD1 or TRBD2, each matching 5 bases. The CDR3 has 15 amino acids. The germline CDR1 and CDR2 sequences are SGHDT and YYEEEE. Deletions cut 0 bases from V and 3 bases from J, with 9 bases between. Here the CDR3 DNA reads TGTGCCAGCAGCTTGGCGGGACGGGACACCGGGGAGCTGTTTTTT. It codes for CASSLAGRDTGELFF.

The CDR3 DNA is TGTGCCAGCAGTTTATTGAAGCGGGAGATCCACGAGCAGTACTTC. Its translation: CASSLLKREIHEQYF. The rearrangement links TRBV28 to TRBJ2-7, with TRBD2 matching 8 bases. CDR3 size: 15 residues. Germline V lookup: CDR1 MDHEN, CDR2 SYDVKM. The junction had 7 bases not matched to a gene; V was cut back by 1 base and J by 5 bases.

The chain combines TRBV7-9 with TRBJ1-5; a weak D match, TRBD1 (6 bases). CDR3 length: 15 residues. With 0 bases removed from V and 3 bases from J, the gap between germline ends came to 9 bases. The germline CDR1 and CDR2 sequences are SEHNR and FQNEAQ (reference sequence). Here the CDR3 reads CASSLASGVNQPQHF. The CDR3 DNA is TGTGCCAGCAGCTTAGCGTCAGGGGTCAATCAGCCCCAGCATTTT.

Ten or more counts support this clonotype. The chain uses TRBV6-1 and TRBJ1-2, with D possibly TRBD1 on 6 matching bases. Germline CDR1 is MNHNS and CDR2 is SASEGT. The CDR3 is 14 residues long. V lost 5 bases, J lost 2 bases, and 12 bases lay in between. Written as DNA, the CDR3 is TGTGCCAGCAGTTCACCGGGACACAACTATGGCTACACCTTC. Encoded protein: CASSSPGHNYGYTF.

This clonotype has at least ten counts. The J gene is TRBJ2-5, the V gene TRBV5-8; D remains unclear. CDR3 length: 14 amino acids. Germline loops: CDR1 SGHTS, CDR2 YDEGEE. The V and J ends lost 4 bases and 5 bases respectively, with 15 bases between them. The DNA of the CDR3 is TGTGCCAGCAGCCCCTTTCGGCTGGGGGAGACCCAGTACTTC. Its translation is CASSPFRLGETQYF.

The V and J genes are TRBV4-1 and TRBJ2-5; TRBD1 aligns across 7 bases. There are 15 residues in the CDR3. Trimming cost V 4 bases and J 5 bases; bases outside gene matches: 10. The germline CDR1 and CDR2 sequences are MGHRA and YSYEKL. CDR3 region: CASSRNDPGQETQYF. The DNA of the CDR3 is TGCGCCAGCAGCCGTAACGACCCGGGACAGGAGACCCAGTACTTC.

This clonotype was seen a handful of times. This chain links TRBV27 with TRBJ2-5; D not resolved. This CDR3 is built from 16 residues. Germline lookup yields CDR1 MNHEY and CDR2 SMNVEV (reference sequence). The ends were cut back, 6 bases at V and 0 bases at J, with 17 bases in the middle. The chain's CDR3 is CASSPQVGQYQETQYF. CDR3 in DNA: TGTGCCAGCAGCCCCCAGGTGGGTCAGTACCAAGAGACCCAGTACTTC.

V is TRBV20-1 and J is TRBJ1-2; maybe TRBD1 (5 bases). The CDR3 runs 16 residues. CDR1 DFQATT and CDR2 SNEGSKA come from the germline V gene (reference sequence). The V and J ends lost 3 bases and 4 bases respectively, with 21 bases between them. CDR3 coding DNA: TGCAGTGCTAGTGCTCCTCCGGGACCGCTGAGCTATGGCTACACCTTC. This gives the protein CSASAPPGPLSYGYTF.

This clonotype showed up just a few times. V gene TRBV6-4 combines with J gene TRBJ2-4; TRBD2 is a possible D gene (6 bases). CDR3 size: 17 residues. Deletions cut 2 bases from V and 2 bases from J, with 16 bases between. The germline gives CDR1 MRHNA, CDR2 SNTAGT. CDR3 bases: TGTGCCAGCAGTGACCCGGAGGAGGGGTGGCCCAAAAACATTCAGTACTTC. It translates to CASSDPEEGWPKNIQYF.

In its sample, this clonotype was seen many times. The chain recombines TRBV20-1 with TRBJ2-7, with 7 bases fitting TRBD2. With 6 bases clipped from V and 5 bases from J, the junction kept 13 bases outside the gene matches. Germline values: CDR1 DFQATT, CDR2 SNEGSKA (reference sequence). The CDR3 consists of 14 residues. CDR3 sequence (DNA): TGCAGTGCCTCAGATGGGGGGGGGATCGACGAGCAGTACTTC. Its translation is CSASDGGGIDEQYF.

The rearrangement joins TRBV6-2 or TRBV6-3 to TRBJ1-5; TRBD1 matches 8 bases. Germline V gives CDR1 MNHEY, CDR2 SVGEGT. The CDR3 length is 15 residues. Trimming cost V 5 bases and J 2 bases; bases outside gene matches: 5. CDR3 sequence reads: CASSRQGYGNQPQHF. DNA for the CDR3: TGTGCCAGCAGTCGACAGGGGTACGGCAATCAGCCCCAGCATTTT.